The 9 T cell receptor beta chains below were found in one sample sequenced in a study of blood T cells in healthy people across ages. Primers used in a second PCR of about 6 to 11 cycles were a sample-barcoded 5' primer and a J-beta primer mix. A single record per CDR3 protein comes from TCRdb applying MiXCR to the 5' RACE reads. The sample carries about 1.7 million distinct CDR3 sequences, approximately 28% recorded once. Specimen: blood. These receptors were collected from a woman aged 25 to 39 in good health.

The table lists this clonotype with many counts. CDR3 DNA: TGCAGTGCTAGCGCAGCTGGGGGGAACATTCAGTACTTC. The encoded protein is CSASAAGGNIQYF. The chain links TRBV20-1 to TRBJ2-4, with D perhaps TRBD2 (6 bases). With 3 bases removed from V and 7 bases from J, the gap between germline ends came to 13 bases. Looked up from germline, CDR1 is DFQATT and CDR2 is SNEGSKA (reference sequence). The CDR3 extends over 13 amino acids.

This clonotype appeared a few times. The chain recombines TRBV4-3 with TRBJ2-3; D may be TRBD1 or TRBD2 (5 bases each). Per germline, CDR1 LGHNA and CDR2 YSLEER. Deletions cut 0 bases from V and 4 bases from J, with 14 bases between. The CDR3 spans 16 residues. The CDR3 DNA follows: TGCGCCAGCAGCCAAGATCTTCGGGGCGGCGCAGATACGCAGTATTTT. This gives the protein CASSQDLRGGADTQYF.

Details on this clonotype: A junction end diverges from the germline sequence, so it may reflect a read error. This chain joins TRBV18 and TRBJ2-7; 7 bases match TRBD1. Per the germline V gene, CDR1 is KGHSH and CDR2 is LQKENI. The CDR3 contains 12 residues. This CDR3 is CASSPTGAQWDF. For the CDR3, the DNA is TGTGCCAGCTCACCCACAGGGGCCCAATGGGACTTC.

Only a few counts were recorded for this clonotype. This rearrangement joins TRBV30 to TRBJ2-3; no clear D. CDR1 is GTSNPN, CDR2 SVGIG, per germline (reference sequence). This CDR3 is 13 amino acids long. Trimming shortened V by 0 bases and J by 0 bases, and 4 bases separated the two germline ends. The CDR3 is CAWSVGSTDTQYF. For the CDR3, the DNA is TGTGCCTGGAGTGTCGGGAGCACAGATACGCAGTATTTT.

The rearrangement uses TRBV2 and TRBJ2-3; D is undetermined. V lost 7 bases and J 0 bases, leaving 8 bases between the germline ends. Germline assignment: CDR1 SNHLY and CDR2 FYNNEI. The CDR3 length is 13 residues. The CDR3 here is CASKGTSTDTQYF. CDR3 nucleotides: TGTGCCAGCAAGGGTACGAGCACAGATACGCAGTATTTT.

Here the CDR3 reads CASSQDDGGRSYNEQFF. The CDR3 bases are TGCGCCAGCAGCCAAGATGACGGGGGTCGCTCCTACAATGAGCAGTTCTTC. The V call is TRBV4-3, the J call TRBJ2-1; possible D gene TRBD2, 6 bases. The CDR3 contains 17 residues. The ends were cut back, 0 bases at V and 0 bases at J, with 12 bases in the middle. Germline CDR1 LGHNA, CDR2 YSLEER.

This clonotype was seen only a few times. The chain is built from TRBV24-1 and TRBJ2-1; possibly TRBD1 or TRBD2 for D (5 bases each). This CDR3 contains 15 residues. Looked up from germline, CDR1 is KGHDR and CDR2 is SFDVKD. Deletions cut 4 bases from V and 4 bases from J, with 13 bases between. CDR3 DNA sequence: TGTGCCACCAGTGACGCCGGGACGTCGTACAATGAGCAGTTCTTC. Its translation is CATSDAGTSYNEQFF.

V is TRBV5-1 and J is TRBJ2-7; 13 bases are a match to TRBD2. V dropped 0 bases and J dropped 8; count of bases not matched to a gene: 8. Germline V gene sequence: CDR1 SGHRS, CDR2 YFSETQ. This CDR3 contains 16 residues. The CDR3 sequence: CASSLDGTSGAKKQYF. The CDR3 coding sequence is TGCGCCAGCAGCTTGGACGGGACTAGCGGGGCGAAGAAGCAGTACTTC.

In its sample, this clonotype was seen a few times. The CDR3 DNA reads as TGTGCCAGCAGCGTAGCTCAGCGATCCTACGAGCAGTACTTC. Translating gives CASSVAQRSYEQYF. The rearrangement links TRBV9 to TRBJ2-7, with no clear D. The germline gives CDR1 SGDLS, CDR2 YYNGEE. V lost 0 bases to trimming and J lost 1 base, with 8 bases between them. This CDR3 spans 14 amino acids.